Sequencing of this T cell receptor beta chain was carried out in a study of post-analysis software for immune sequencing data. Study results and limitations: With TRBV5-6, TRBV5-1 and TRBV20-1 included, about five TRBV segments were more frequent in patients than in controls.

This clonotype has only a few counts. Its antigen is undetermined. cDNA libraries of TCR beta carried unique molecular identifiers. TCRdb passed the PCR reads through MiXCR, listing each CDR3 protein once. Among 650,000 to 850,000 distinct CDR3 sequences, approximately 44% were seen once, and the ten largest hold 4.9%. Germline values: CDR1 SGHVS, CDR2 FQNEAQ. The CDR3 consists of 14 residues. V was clipped by 2 bases and J by 1 base, with 8 bases between them. Sequenced input: blood. This TCR was recovered from a girl between 5 and 17 years old with multiple sclerosis. The rearrangement uses TRBV7-8 and TRBJ1-1; no clear D. In DNA, the CDR3 is TGTGCCAGCAGCTTATCCGCCGGGAACACTGAAGCTTTCTTT. Translated: CASSLSAGNTEAFF.